A single sample gave rise to the 29 T cell receptor beta chains below, sequenced in a study of blood T cells in healthy people across ages (dated by TCRdb to between 2015 and 2017). The library was prepared using 5' RACE. Data came from an Illumina HiSeq 2500. A second PCR of 7 to 11 cycles was performed with a sample-barcoded 5' primer and a J-beta primer mix. TCRdb reworked the public reads: Q25 trimming with fastp, MiXCR clone assembly, productive beta chains retained. CDR3 protein sequences are deduplicated, and each keeps its most common genes and DNA. In all, the sample holds almost 1 million distinct CDR3 sequences, and around 54% of those were seen once. Of the sample, 20% to 25% falls within the top ten clones. Sequenced input: blood. The source is a woman aged 55-69 years in good health.

The rearrangement uses TRBV10-3 and TRBJ1-2; D may be TRBD1 (6 bases). The CDR3 loop spans 15 amino acids. V lost 7 bases to trimming and J lost 0 bases, with 15 bases between them. Germline CDR1 ENHRY, CDR2 SYGVKD. CDR3 coding DNA: TGTGCCATCATTCCCCGGGACACAGCTAACTATGGCTACACCTTC. It encodes CAIIPRDTANYGYTF.

There are a few counts of this clonotype. The J gene is TRBJ1-2, the V gene TRBV3-1; the D is unclear. Deletions cut 1 base from V and 1 base from J, with 7 bases between. Germline CDR1 is LGHDT and CDR2 is YNNKEL (reference sequence). The length of the CDR3 is 14 residues. The DNA for the CDR3 is TGTGCCAGCAGCCAAGTCGGTTTTAACTATGGCTACACCTTC. This gives the protein CASSQVGFNYGYTF.

The rearrangement joins TRBV10-2 to TRBJ2-3; 13 bases match TRBD2. This CDR3 region has 15 residues. V lost 7 bases, J lost 6 bases, and 7 bases stayed unmatched. The germline CDR1 and CDR2 sequences are WSHSY and SAAADI. CDR3 DNA: TGCGCCAGCATTGGACTAGCGGGAGCATCGGATACGCAGTATTTT. Translated: CASIGLAGASDTQYF.

This clonotype has only a few counts. The rearrangement links TRBV28 to TRBJ2-1; D is unresolved. The CDR3 length is 13 residues. V was cut by 5 bases and J by 3 bases, with 8 bases left in between. Per germline, CDR1 MDHEN and CDR2 SYDVKM. The CDR3 loop reads CASSRPGYNEQFF. The DNA of the CDR3 is TGTGCCAGCAGTCGCCCCGGCTACAATGAGCAGTTCTTC. The full variable domain, completed using reference TRBV28 and TRBJ2-1, is DVKVTQSSRYLVKRTGEKVFLECVQDMDHENMFWYRQDPGLGLRLIYFSYDVKMKEKGDIPEGYSVSREKKERFSLILESASTNQTSMYLCASSRPGYNEQFFGPGTRLTVL.

This clonotype was seen a handful of times. The rearrangement uses TRBV5-1 and TRBJ1-1, with 11 bases identical to TRBD1. The trim removed 3 bases at V and 5 bases at J, leaving 9 bases unmatched. The CDR3 runs to 16 residues. Germline values: CDR1 SGHRS, CDR2 YFSETQ. This CDR3 is CASSSGTGGRWTEAFF. In DNA, the CDR3 is TGCGCCAGCAGCTCTGGGACAGGGGGTAGATGGACTGAAGCTTTCTTT.

The rearrangement uses TRBV15 and TRBJ2-7; 9 bases line up with TRBD2. J was trimmed by 1 base and V by 5 bases; bases with no gene match: 3. The germline gives CDR1 LNHNV, CDR2 YYDKDF (reference sequence). The CDR3 has 14 amino acids. The CDR3 region is CATSEREVSYEQYF. Here the CDR3 DNA reads TGTGCCACCAGCGAGCGGGAGGTTTCCTACGAGCAGTACTTC.

In this sample, this clonotype turned up a few times. This chain joins TRBV4-2 and TRBJ2-3; the match to TRBD2 covers 8 bases. The V and J ends lost 3 bases and 3 bases, in that order; junction bases with no gene match: 5. This CDR3 is 15 amino acids long. CDR1 and CDR2 from the germline V gene are LGHNA and YNFKEQ. The CDR3 region is CASSHNGRATDTQYF. The CDR3 DNA reads TGTGCCAGCAGCCACAACGGGAGGGCGACAGATACGCAGTATTTT.

This clonotype appeared a few times. CDR3 protein: CASSQDGGYGGYEQYF. DNA of the CDR3: TGTGCCAGCAGCCAAGATGGTGGGTACGGGGGCTACGAGCAGTACTTC. The V gene is TRBV4-2, the J gene TRBJ2-7; possible D gene TRBD2, 6 bases. There are 16 residues in the CDR3. From germline, CDR1 is LGHNA and CDR2 YNFKEQ. Trimming removed 0 bases from V and 3 bases from J, with 15 bases in between.

A single count supports this clonotype. The chain recombines TRBV3-1 with TRBJ2-1; 13 bases align to TRBD2. V shed 5 bases, J shed 1 base, and the junction held 11 bases outside the gene matches. Germline CDR1 LGHDT, CDR2 YNNKEL (reference sequence). CDR3 size: 19 residues. The CDR3 nucleotides read TGTGCCAGCAGCTACGCGACTAGCGGGAGGACAAGTTCCTACAATGAGCAGTTCTTC. Residues: CASSYATSGRTSSYNEQFF.

The V gene is TRBV29-1, the J gene TRBJ2-2; D uncertain. Looked up from germline, CDR1 is SQVTM and CDR2 is ANQGSEA. V was pared by 1 base and J by 6 bases, with 12 bases between. CDR3 length: 14 residues. CDR3 coding DNA: TGCAGCGTTGAAGCAAGGGCAGGATCCGGGGAGCTGTTTTTT. It encodes CSVEARAGSGELFF.

There are a few counts of this clonotype. The J gene is TRBJ2-5, the V gene TRBV4-2; 9 bases align to TRBD2. The ends lost 3 bases at V and 11 bases at J; junction bases unmatched: 13. Looked up from germline, CDR1 is LGHNA and CDR2 is YNFKEQ. This CDR3 has 15 residues. The CDR3 DNA is TGTGCCAGCAGCCAGACTAGCGGCCATTACAATGAGCAGTACTTC. Residues: CASSQTSGHYNEQYF.

This clonotype was seen only a few times. V gene TRBV5-1 combines with J gene TRBJ2-1, with TRBD2 matching 14 bases. The J segment lost 10 bases and the V segment lost 4 bases, leaving 7 bases of the junction unmatched. The germline gives CDR1 SGHRS, CDR2 YFSETQ. The CDR3 is made up of 15 amino acids. DNA for the CDR3: TGCGCCAGCAGCCCCAGGGGACTAGCGGGAGAGGAGCAGTTCTTC. Protein sequence: CASSPRGLAGEEQFF.

This clonotype was counted between two and nine times. The genes are TRBV13 and TRBJ2-7, with 8 bases matching TRBD2. The CDR3 length is 13 residues. Trimming removed 2 bases from V and 5 bases from J; junction bases left unmatched: 2. Germline CDR1 and CDR2: PRHDT and FYEKMQ (reference sequence). The CDR3 nucleotides read TGTGCCAGCAGCTTATCGGGAGGGCACGAGCAGTACTTC. Translating gives CASSLSGGHEQYF. The variable domain in full, completed from reference TRBV13 and TRBJ2-7, reads AAGVIQSPRHLIKEKRETATLKCYPIPRHDTVYWYQQGPGQDPQFLISFYEKMQSDKGSIPDRFSAQQFSDYHSELNMSSLELGDSALYFCASSLSGGHEQYFGPGTRLTVT.

V is TRBV5-1 and J is TRBJ2-5; 7 positions agree with TRBD1. Trimming removed 4 bases from V and 4 bases from J; junction bases left unmatched: 7. This CDR3 comprises 14 residues. Germline V gene lookup returns CDR1 SGHRS and CDR2 YFSETQ. The CDR3 loop is CASSDRVPPETQYF. CDR3 DNA sequence: TGCGCCAGCAGCGACAGGGTCCCCCCAGAGACCCAGTACTTC.

This clonotype was counted once. The chain joins TRBV10-3 to TRBJ1-2; 7 bases agree with TRBD1. The CDR3 is 15 residues long. V shed 3 bases and J 7 bases; nucleotides not matched to a gene: 11. Germline V gene sequence: CDR1 ENHRY, CDR2 SYGVKD. The CDR3 DNA reads as TGTGCCATCAGTGACCGGACAGGAGAGGGCTGTGGCTACACCTTC. Residues: CAISDRTGEGCGYTF.

The chain has TRBV27 and TRBJ2-1; D is undetermined. The length of the CDR3 is 12 residues. CDR1 is MNHEY, CDR2 SMNVEV, per germline (reference sequence). Trimming left V 0 bases short and J 8 bases short, with 5 bases between. Here the CDR3 reads CASSLSGYEQFF. The CDR3 coding sequence is TGTGCCAGCAGTTTATCGGGGTATGAGCAGTTCTTC.

This clonotype has just a few counts. CDR3 sequence: CASGRDQRMDEQYF. The CDR3, as DNA: TGCGCCAGTGGCCGGGACCAGCGCATGGACGAGCAGTACTTC. The rearrangement uses TRBV4-1 and TRBJ2-4; D tentatively reads TRBD1 or TRBD2 (5 bases each). Matching the DNA end better, TRBJ2-7 makes the J call doubtful. There are 14 residues in the CDR3. CDR1 is MGHRA and CDR2 is YSYEKL in the germline V gene.

This chain joins TRBV12-3 or TRBV12-4 and TRBJ1-6, with no clear D. Trimming removed 5 bases at V and 9 bases at J, with 14 bases between. The CDR3 extends over 14 amino acids. The CDR3 loop is CASSPGQPGSPLHF. DNA for the CDR3: TGTGCCAGCAGTCCGGGTCAGCCCGGTTCACCCCTCCACTTT.

This clonotype has at least ten counts. This chain connects TRBV7-2 to TRBJ2-3; the D is unclear. Trimming cost V 7 bases and J 2 bases, with 16 bases left between them. The CDR3 spans 15 residues. Per germline, CDR1 SGHTA and CDR2 FQGNSA. CDR3 amino acids: CASTPAGNPTDTQYF. In DNA form, the CDR3 reads TGTGCCAGCACCCCTGCTGGGAACCCCACAGATACGCAGTATTTT. Together with reference TRBV7-2 and TRBJ2-3, the CDR3 gives the full variable domain: GAGVSQSPSNKVTEKGKDVELRCDPISGHTALYWYRQSLGQGLEFLIYFQGNSAPDKSGLPSDRFSAERTGGSVSTLTIQRTQQEDSAVYLCASTPAGNPTDTQYFGPGTRLTVL.

V gene TRBV4-1 combines with J gene TRBJ2-2, with 10 bases matching TRBD2. Trimming removed 2 bases from V and 3 bases from J; junction bases left unmatched: 6. Germline V CDR1 and CDR2: MGHRA, YSYEKL. The CDR3 is made up of 17 amino acids. CDR3 DNA sequence: TGCGCCAGCAGCCAAAAGGAAGCGGGAGGGTACACCGGGGAGCTGTTTTTT. It encodes CASSQKEAGGYTGELFF.

This rearrangement joins TRBV7-2 to TRBJ2-3, with 9 bases lining up with TRBD2. Germline CDR1 SGHTA, CDR2 FQGNSA. The CDR3 sequence is 17 residues long. The V segment lost 2 bases and the J segment 5 bases; nucleotides outside the gene matches: 11. The CDR3 coding sequence is TGTGCCAGCAGCTTACGAGTTGGAGCGGGAGGTATAGATACGCAGTATTTT. Its protein is CASSLRVGAGGIDTQYF.

This clonotype was detected a few times. V usage is TRBV7-6 and J usage is TRBJ1-2; 9 nucleotides align to TRBD1. CDR3 length equals 16 residues. V shed 5 bases and J 6 bases; nucleotides not matched to a gene: 13. CDR1 and CDR2 (germline): SGHVS, FNYEAQ. The DNA of the CDR3 is TGTGCCAGCAGCCAAAACCCCACTGACAGGGGGGATGGCTACACCTTC. Translation gives CASSQNPTDRGDGYTF.

V gene TRBV3-1 combines with J gene TRBJ2-5, with D possibly matching TRBD2 (6 bases). The end of the DNA aligns better with TRBJ2-7, so the J call may be wrong. Germline lookup yields CDR1 LGHDT and CDR2 YNNKEL (reference sequence). The CDR3 sequence is 15 residues long. The CDR3 sequence: CASSRAGLGAYEQYF. The CDR3 nucleotides read TGTGCCAGCAGCCGCGCGGGACTCGGAGCCTACGAGCAGTACTTC.

This clonotype was counted between two and nine times. The chain combines TRBV7-2 with TRBJ1-1; 9 bases line up with TRBD1. The CDR3 is 16 amino acids. V gave up 6 bases and J gave up 4 bases; unmatched junction bases: 12. CDR1 and CDR2 from the germline V gene are SGHTA and FQGNSA. CDR3 loop: CASRSQQGALSTEAFF. CDR3 DNA sequence: TGTGCCAGCAGATCACAACAGGGGGCTCTCAGCACTGAAGCTTTCTTT.

This clonotype was observed once. The chain recombines TRBV12-3 or TRBV12-4 with TRBJ1-6; TRBD1 aligns across 11 bases. V lost 5 bases, J lost 8 bases, and 2 bases stayed unmatched. The length of the CDR3 is 14 residues. CDR3 loop: CASSGQGAHSPLHF. CDR3 in DNA: TGTGCCAGCAGTGGACAGGGGGCCCATTCACCCCTCCACTTT.

The V call is TRBV7-6, the J call TRBJ2-1; 9 bases are shared with TRBD1. V was clipped by 8 bases and J by 8 bases; unmatched bases: 13. Per the germline V gene, CDR1 is SGHVS and CDR2 is FNYEAQ. CDR3 size: 15 residues. CDR3 sequence (DNA): TGTGCCAGCGGCAACCGGTACAGGGGGCGCGATGAGCAGTTCTTC. Translating it yields CASGNRYRGRDEQFF.

The chain employs TRBV24-1 and TRBJ2-2, with TRBD2 matching 11 bases. Germline CDR1 is KGHDR and CDR2 is SFDVKD. V lost 6 bases to trimming and J lost 6 bases; unmatched junction nucleotides: 5. The CDR3 runs to 15 residues. In DNA, the CDR3 is TGTGCCACCAGTTTGACTAGCGGGAAAGCCGGGGAGCTGTTTTTT. Residues: CATSLTSGKAGELFF.

The table lists this clonotype with a few counts. V gene TRBV6-1 combines with J gene TRBJ2-7; TRBD1 aligns across 8 bases. Germline V gives CDR1 MNHNS, CDR2 SASEGT. With V trimmed by 6 bases and J by 2 bases, 12 bases remained unmatched. This CDR3 region has 16 residues. Written as DNA, the CDR3 is TGTGCCAGCAGGTCCAAGTGGACAGGGTCAGCCTACGAGCAGTACTTC. This translates into CASRSKWTGSAYEQYF.

This clonotype was detected a few times. CDR3 nucleotides: TGTGCCAGCAGCCTTGGGGCCTTCAAGACCCAGTACTTC. Protein product: CASSLGAFKTQYF. The chain is built from TRBV7-9 and TRBJ2-7; TRBD1 might be the D (5 bases). The closer fit of TRBJ2-5 to the DNA end suggests the J call may be wrong. The length of the CDR3 is 13 residues. The V gene's germline CDR1 is SEHNR and CDR2 FQNEAQ (reference sequence).